This TCR beta chain was identified during a study of identical twins. Each CDR3 protein is one row after TCRdb ran MiXCR on the 5' RACE reads. Of 250,000 or so distinct CDR3 sequences in the sample, 6.5% to 9% are singletons; the top ten hold under 7%. This clonotype has ten or more counts. This CDR3 spans 22 amino acids. V shed 4 bases, J shed 3 bases, and the junction held 24 bases outside the gene matches. CDR1 is MGHRA, CDR2 YSYEKL, per germline. The same data also went into a second study, on yellow fever vaccine responses in identical twins.

The receptor comes from a young woman in good health. The rearrangement links TRBV4-1 to TRBJ2-1, with 10 bases that match TRBD2. Material: CD8+ T cells sorted from blood. CDR3 in DNA: TGCGCCAGCAGCCCCCAGAGCGCGACGCGGATCGGTCTAGCGGGAGTCTACAATGAGCAGTTCTTC. Translation gives CASSPQSATRIGLAGVYNEQFF.